This T cell receptor (beta chain) was recorded in a study of T-cell reconstitution after alpha-beta-depleted transplantation in children. With 8 bases clipped from V and 0 bases from J, the junction kept 11 bases outside the gene matches. The CDR3 is made up of 17 amino acids. Preparing the TCRbeta library involved the use of unique molecular identifiers. TCRdb reprocessed the PCR reads with MiXCR, giving one entry per CDR3 protein. Here the sample spans around 450,000 distinct CDR3 sequences, over 9.5% being singletons. V usage is TRBV12-3 or TRBV12-4 and J usage is TRBJ2-1; TRBD2 agrees at 9 bases. Source: PBMCs, taken before TCRalphabeta/CD19-depleted stem cell transplant. The receptor was isolated from a child aged 2 to 10 with inherited bone marrow failure, due to receive a stem cell transplant. This chain's CDR3 is CASHRWAGGSSYNEQFF. CDR3 sequence (DNA): TGTGCCAGCCACCGGTGGGCGGGAGGGAGCTCCTACAATGAGCAGTTCTTC.